This T cell receptor beta chain was profiled in a study of blood T cell repertoires in COVID-19. Trimming took off 6 bases at V and 4 bases at J, with 13 bases between the two ends. CDR3 length: 15 amino acids. Germline CDR1 is MDHEN and CDR2 is SYDVKM. The repertoire was sequenced with immunoSEQ multiplex PCR; TCRdb's copy has only in-frame clones and lacks some. The sample holds about 180,000 clones, roughly 88% seen once. The TCR comes from a woman aged 60-70 years with acute or convalescent COVID-19. The source material was peripheral blood. This chain connects TRBV28 to TRBJ1-6; D might be TRBD1 (6 bases). The DNA of the CDR3 is TGTGCCAGCAGGCAGGGGTTGAGGTATAATTCACCCCTCCACTTT. Protein: CASRQGLRYNSPLHF.